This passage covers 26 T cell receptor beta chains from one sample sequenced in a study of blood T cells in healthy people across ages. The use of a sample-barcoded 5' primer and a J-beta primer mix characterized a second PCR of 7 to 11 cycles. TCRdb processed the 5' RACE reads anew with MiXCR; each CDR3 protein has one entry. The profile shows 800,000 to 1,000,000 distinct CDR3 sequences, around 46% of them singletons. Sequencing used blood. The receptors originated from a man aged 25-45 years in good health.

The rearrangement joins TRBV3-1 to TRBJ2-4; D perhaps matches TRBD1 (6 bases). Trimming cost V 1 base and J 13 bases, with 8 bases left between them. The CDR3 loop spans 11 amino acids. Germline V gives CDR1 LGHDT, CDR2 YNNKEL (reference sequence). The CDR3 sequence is CASSQGGPQYF. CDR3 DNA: TGTGCCAGCAGCCAAGGGGGGCCACAGTACTTC. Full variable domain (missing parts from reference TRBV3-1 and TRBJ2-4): DTAVSQTPKYLVTQMGNDKSIKCEQNLGHDTMYWYKQDSKKFLKIMFSYNNKELIINETVPNRFSPKSPDKAHLNLHINSLELGDSAVYFCASSQGGPQYFGAGTRLSVL.

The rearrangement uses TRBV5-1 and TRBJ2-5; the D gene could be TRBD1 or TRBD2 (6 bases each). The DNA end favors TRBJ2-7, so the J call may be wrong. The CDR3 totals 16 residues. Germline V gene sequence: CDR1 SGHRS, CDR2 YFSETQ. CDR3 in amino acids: CASSLAGGGESYEQYF. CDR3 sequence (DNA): TGCGCCAGCAGCTTGGCCGGAGGGGGAGAGTCCTACGAGCAGTACTTC.

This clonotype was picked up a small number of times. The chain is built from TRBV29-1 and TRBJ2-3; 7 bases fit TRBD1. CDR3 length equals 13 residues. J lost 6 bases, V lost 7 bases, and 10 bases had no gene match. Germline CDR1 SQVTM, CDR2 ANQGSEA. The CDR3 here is CSAVAWDSDTQYF. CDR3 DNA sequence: TGCAGCGCCGTGGCTTGGGACAGCGATACGCAGTATTTT.

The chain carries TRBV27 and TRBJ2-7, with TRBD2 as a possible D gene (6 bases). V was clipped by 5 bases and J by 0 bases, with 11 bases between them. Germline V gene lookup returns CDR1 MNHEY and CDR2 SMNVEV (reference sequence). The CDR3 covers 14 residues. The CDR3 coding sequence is TGTGCCAGCAGTAAGGCGACTAGCTCCTACGAGCAGTACTTC. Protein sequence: CASSKATSSYEQYF.

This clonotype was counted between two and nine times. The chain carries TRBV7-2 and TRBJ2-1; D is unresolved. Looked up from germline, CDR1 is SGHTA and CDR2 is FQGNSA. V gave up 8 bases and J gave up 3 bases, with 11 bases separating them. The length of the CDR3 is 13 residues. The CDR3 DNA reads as TGTGCCAGCGCGCGAAACAGCTACAATGAGCAGTTCTTC. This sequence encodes CASARNSYNEQFF.

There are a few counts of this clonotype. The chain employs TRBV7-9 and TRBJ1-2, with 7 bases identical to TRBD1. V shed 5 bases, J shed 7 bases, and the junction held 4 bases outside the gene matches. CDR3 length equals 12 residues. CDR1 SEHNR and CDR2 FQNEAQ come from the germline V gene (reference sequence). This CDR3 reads CASSNDRVGYTF. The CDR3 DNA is TGTGCCAGCAGCAACGACAGGGTTGGCTACACCTTC. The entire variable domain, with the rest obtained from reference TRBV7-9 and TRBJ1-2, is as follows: DTGVSQNPRHKITKRGQNVTFRCDPISEHNRLYWYRQTLGQGPEFLTYFQNEAQLEKSRLLSDRFSAERPKGSFSTLEIQRTEQGDSAMYLCASSNDRVGYTFGSGTRLTVV.

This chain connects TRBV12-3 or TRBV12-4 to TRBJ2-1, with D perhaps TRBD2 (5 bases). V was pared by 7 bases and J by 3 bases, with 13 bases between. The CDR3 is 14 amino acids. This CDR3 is CASTPLEVYNEQFF. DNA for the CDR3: TGTGCCAGCACCCCCTTGGAGGTCTACAATGAGCAGTTCTTC.

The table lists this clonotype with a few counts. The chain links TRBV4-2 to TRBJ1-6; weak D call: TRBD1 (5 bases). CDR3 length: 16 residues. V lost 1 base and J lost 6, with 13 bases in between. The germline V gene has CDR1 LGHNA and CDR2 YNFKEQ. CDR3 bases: TGTGCCAGCAGCCAAGGAGGCAGGACAATTAATTCACCCCTCCACTTT. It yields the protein CASSQGGRTINSPLHF.

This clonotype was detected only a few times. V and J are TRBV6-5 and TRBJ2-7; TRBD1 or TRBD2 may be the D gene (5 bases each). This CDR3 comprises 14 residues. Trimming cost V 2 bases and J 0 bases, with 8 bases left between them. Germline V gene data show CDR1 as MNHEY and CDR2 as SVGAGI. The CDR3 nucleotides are TGTGCCAGCAGTTACCTTGGGACCTCCTACGAGCAGTACTTC. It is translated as CASSYLGTSYEQYF.

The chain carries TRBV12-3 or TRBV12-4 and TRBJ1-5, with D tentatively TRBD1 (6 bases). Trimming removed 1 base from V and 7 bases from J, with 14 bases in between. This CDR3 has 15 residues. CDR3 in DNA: TGTGCCAGCAGTTTAGGCCCCCAGGGGCGACAGCCCCAGCATTTT. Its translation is CASSLGPQGRQPQHF.

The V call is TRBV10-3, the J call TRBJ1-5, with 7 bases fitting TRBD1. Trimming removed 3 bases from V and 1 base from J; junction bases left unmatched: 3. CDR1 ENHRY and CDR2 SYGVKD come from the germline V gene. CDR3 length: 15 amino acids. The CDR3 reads CAISDQDRSNQPQHF. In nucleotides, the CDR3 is TGTGCCATCAGTGACCAGGACAGGAGCAATCAGCCCCAGCATTTT.

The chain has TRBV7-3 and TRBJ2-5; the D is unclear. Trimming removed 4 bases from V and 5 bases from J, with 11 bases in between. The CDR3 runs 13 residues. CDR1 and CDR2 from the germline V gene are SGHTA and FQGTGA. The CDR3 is CASSSTFRETQYF. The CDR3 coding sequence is TGTGCCAGCAGCTCAACTTTCCGGGAGACCCAGTACTTC. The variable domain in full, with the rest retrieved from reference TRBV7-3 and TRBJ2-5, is GAGVSQTPSNKVTEKGKYVELRCDPISGHTALYWYRQSLGQGPEFLIYFQGTGAADDSGLPNDRFFAVRPEGSVSTLKIQRTERGDSAVYLCASSSTFRETQYFGPGTRLLVL.

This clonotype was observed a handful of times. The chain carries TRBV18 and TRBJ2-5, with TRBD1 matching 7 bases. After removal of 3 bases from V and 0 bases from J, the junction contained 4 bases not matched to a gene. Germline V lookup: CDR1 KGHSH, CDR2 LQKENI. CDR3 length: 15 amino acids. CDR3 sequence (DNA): TGTGCCAGCTCACCTATGACAGGGTACCAAGAGACCCAGTACTTC. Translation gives CASSPMTGYQETQYF.

The CDR3, as DNA: TGTGCCAGCAGGGGACCCGAGCAGTACTTC. As protein: CASRGPEQYF. V usage is TRBV6-2 or TRBV6-3 and J usage is TRBJ2-7; possibly TRBD1 or TRBD2 for D (5 bases each). CDR1 is MNHEY, CDR2 SVGEGT, per germline. V lost 6 bases, J lost 6 bases, and 6 bases lay in between. The CDR3 sequence is 10 residues long.

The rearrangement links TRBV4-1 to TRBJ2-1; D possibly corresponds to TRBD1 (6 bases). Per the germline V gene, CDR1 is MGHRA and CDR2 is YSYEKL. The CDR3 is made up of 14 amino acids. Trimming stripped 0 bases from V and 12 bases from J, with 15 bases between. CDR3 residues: CASSQEGGTVGQFF. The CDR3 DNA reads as TGCGCCAGCAGCCAAGAAGGGGGAACGGTAGGGCAGTTCTTC.

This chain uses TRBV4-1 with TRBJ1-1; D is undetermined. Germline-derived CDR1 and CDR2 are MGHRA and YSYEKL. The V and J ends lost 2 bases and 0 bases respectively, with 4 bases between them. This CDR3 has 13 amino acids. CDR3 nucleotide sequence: TGCGCCAGCAGCCAATGGTTGAACACTGAAGCTTTCTTT. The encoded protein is CASSQWLNTEAFF.

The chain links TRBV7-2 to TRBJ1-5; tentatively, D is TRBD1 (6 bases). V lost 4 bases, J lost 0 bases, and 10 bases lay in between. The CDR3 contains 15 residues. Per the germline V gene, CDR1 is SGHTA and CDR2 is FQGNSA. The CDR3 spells CASSSGEYSNQPQHF. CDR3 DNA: TGTGCCAGCAGCTCAGGGGAGTATAGCAATCAGCCCCAGCATTTT.

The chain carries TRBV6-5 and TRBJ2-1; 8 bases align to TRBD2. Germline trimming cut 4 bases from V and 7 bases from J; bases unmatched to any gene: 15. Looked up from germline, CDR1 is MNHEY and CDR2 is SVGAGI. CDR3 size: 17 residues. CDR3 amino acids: CASSSGGGRVSGNEQFF. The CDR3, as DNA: TGTGCCAGCAGTTCCGGGGGGGGCAGGGTTTCTGGGAATGAGCAGTTCTTC.

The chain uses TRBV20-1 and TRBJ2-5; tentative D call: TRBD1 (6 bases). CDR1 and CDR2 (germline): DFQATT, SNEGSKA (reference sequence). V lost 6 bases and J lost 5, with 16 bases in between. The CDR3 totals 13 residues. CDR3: CSAVPIDRETQYF. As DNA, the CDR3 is TGCAGTGCGGTTCCTATCGACAGGGAGACCCAGTACTTC.

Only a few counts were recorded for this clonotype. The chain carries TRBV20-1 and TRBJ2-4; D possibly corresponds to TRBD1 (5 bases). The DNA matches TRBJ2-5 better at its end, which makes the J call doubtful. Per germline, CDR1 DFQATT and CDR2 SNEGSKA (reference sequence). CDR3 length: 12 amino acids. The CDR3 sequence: CSARQIGETQYF. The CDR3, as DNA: TGCAGTGCGAGACAGATTGGGGAGACCCAGTACTTC.

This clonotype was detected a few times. CDR3 loop: CASTRGKRGGGPAEKLFF. The CDR3 nucleotides are TGTGCCAGCACCAGGGGGAAAAGGGGTGGGGGCCCGGCTGAAAAACTGTTTTTT. The chain uses TRBV27 and TRBJ1-4, with 7 nucleotides matching TRBD1. Germline V lookup: CDR1 MNHEY, CDR2 SMNVEV (reference sequence). The CDR3 covers 18 residues. V gave up 7 bases and J gave up 7 bases; unmatched junction bases: 21.

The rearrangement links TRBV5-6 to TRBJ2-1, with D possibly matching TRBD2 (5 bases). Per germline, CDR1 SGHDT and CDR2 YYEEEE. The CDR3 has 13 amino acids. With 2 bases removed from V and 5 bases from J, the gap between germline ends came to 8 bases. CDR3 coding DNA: TGTGCCAGCAGCTTTATCGGGAACAATGAGCAGTTCTTC. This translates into CASSFIGNNEQFF. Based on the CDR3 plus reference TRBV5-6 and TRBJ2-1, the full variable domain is DAGVTQSPTHLIKTRGQQVTLRCSPKSGHDTVSWYQQALGQGPQFIFQYYEEEERQRGNFPDRFSGHQFPNYSSELNVNALLLGDSALYLCASSFIGNNEQFFGPGTRLTVL.

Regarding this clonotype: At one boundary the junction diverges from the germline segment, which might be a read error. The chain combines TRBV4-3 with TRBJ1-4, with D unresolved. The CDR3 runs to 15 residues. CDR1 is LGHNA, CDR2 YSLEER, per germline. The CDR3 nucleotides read TGCACCAGCAGCCAAGGAGGTGGAACTAATGAAAAACTGTTTTTT. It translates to CTSSQGGGTNEKLFF.

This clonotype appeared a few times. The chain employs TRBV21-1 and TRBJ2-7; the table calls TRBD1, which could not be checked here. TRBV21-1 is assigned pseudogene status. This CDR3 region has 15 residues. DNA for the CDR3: TGTGCCAGCAGCAAAGACAGGGGCTACGTCTACGAGCAGTACTTC. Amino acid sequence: CASSKDRGYVYEQYF.

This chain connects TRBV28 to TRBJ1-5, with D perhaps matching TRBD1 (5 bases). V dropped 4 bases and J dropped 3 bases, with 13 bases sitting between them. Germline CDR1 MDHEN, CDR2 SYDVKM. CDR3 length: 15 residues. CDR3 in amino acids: CASSSGTSSNQPQHF. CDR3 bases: TGTGCCAGCAGTTCAGGGACCAGCTCCAATCAGCCCCAGCATTTT.

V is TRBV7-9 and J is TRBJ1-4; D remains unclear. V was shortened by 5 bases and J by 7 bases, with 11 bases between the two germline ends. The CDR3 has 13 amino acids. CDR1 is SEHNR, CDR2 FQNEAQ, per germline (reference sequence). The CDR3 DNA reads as TGTGCCAGCAGCCCCGTTTCGGGTGAAAAACTGTTTTTT. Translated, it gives CASSPVSGEKLFF. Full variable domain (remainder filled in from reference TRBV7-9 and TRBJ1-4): DTGVSQNPRHKITKRGQNVTFRCDPISEHNRLYWYRQTLGQGPEFLTYFQNEAQLEKSRLLSDRFSAERPKGSFSTLEIQRTEQGDSAMYLCASSPVSGEKLFFGSGTQLSVL.